The 22 T cell receptor beta chains below come from one sample, sequenced in a study of neurological immune-mediated disorders. TCRdb used MiXCR to reprocess the 5' RACE reads, holding one entry per CDR3 protein. The table lists about 5,000 distinct CDR3 sequences, around 22% of them singletons. Sequencing used CD8+ T cells from blood. All receptors come from an older woman with HTLV-1-associated myelopathy (HAM/TSP).

This clonotype occurred many times. The chain joins TRBV27 to TRBJ2-7; 7 bases match TRBD1. CDR3 size: 14 residues. Germline CDR1 and CDR2: MNHEY and SMNVEV (reference sequence). J was trimmed by 1 base and V by 2 bases; bases with no gene match: 2. As DNA, the CDR3 is TGTGCCAGCAGTTTAGGGACAGATTCCTACGAGCAGTACTTC. It encodes CASSLGTDSYEQYF.

V is TRBV7-6 and J is TRBJ2-5, with 8 bases identical to TRBD2. After removal of 5 bases from V and 0 bases from J, the junction contained 8 bases not matched to a gene. This CDR3 is built from 16 residues. Germline CDR1 SGHVS, CDR2 FNYEAQ. This CDR3 reads CASSQGAGGHQETQYF. The DNA of the CDR3 is TGTGCCAGCAGCCAAGGGGCGGGGGGCCACCAAGAGACCCAGTACTTC.

This clonotype was observed at least ten times. The V and J genes are TRBV7-8 and TRBJ2-1; 11 bases match TRBD2. Germline V gives CDR1 SGHVS, CDR2 FQNEAQ. The length of the CDR3 is 17 residues. V shed 2 bases and J 4 bases; nucleotides not matched to a gene: 7. The CDR3 spells CASSLPLPSGRYNEQFF. The DNA of the CDR3 is TGTGCCAGCAGCTTACCTCTCCCTAGCGGGAGGTACAATGAGCAGTTCTTC.

This clonotype occurred many times. The rearrangement uses TRBV3-1 and TRBJ2-1; the match to TRBD1 covers 9 bases. With 1 base clipped from V and 7 bases from J, the junction kept 2 bases outside the gene matches. Per the germline V gene, CDR1 is LGHDT and CDR2 is YNNKEL (reference sequence). The CDR3 length is 14 residues. The CDR3 bases are TGTGCCAGCAGCCAAGGGACAGGGGCAAATGAGCAGTTCTTC. Translation gives CASSQGTGANEQFF.

This clonotype was observed many times. The chain has TRBV6-5 and TRBJ1-6; 7 nucleotides agree with TRBD1. J was trimmed by 7 bases and V by 5 bases; bases with no gene match: 8. Germline V gives CDR1 MNHEY, CDR2 SVGAGI. This CDR3 region has 15 residues. Here the CDR3 reads CASSSDRAFNSPLHF. The CDR3 region has the DNA TGTGCCAGCAGTAGTGACAGGGCCTTCAATTCACCCCTCCACTTT.

The chain uses TRBV24-1 and TRBJ2-1; D gene uncertain. This CDR3 spans 14 amino acids. Between the trimmed V and J ends, which lost 6 bases and 6 bases, there was a span of 14 bases. Germline CDR1 and CDR2: KGHDR and SFDVKD. CDR3: CATSPTNSANEQFF. CDR3 in DNA: TGTGCCACCAGTCCTACCAACTCGGCCAATGAGCAGTTCTTC.

This clonotype has at least ten counts. The chain joins TRBV19 to TRBJ2-3; the D is unclear. Germline V gene sequence: CDR1 LNHDA, CDR2 SQIVND (reference sequence). The CDR3 has 17 residues. V was cut by 3 bases and J by 3 bases, with 19 bases left in between. The CDR3 protein is CASSIYWSVAGTDTQYF. The CDR3, as DNA: TGTGCCAGTAGTATTTATTGGTCCGTGGCAGGAACAGATACGCAGTATTTT.

Turning to this clonotype: No DNA is shown, since the ends of the CDR3 on it are uncertain; the CDR3 is the one TCRdb lists. The rearrangement uses TRBV7-9 and TRBJ2-2; the table gives TRBD2 as D, unverified against the DNA. The germline CDR1 and CDR2 sequences are SEHNR and FQNEAQ (reference sequence). The CDR3 has 21 residues if both end residues are counted. The CDR3 spells CASSFYICSARDILDDGELFF.

This clonotype was detected ten times or more. The gene calls are TRBV29-1 and TRBJ1-1; 8 nucleotides align to TRBD1. Trimming cost V 7 bases and J 7 bases; bases outside gene matches: 8. Germline V CDR1 and CDR2: SQVTM, ANQGSEA. The CDR3 consists of 12 residues. The CDR3 sequence: CSAPDRVGEAFF. The CDR3 bases are TGCAGCGCCCCGGACAGGGTTGGTGAAGCTTTCTTT.

This clonotype was recorded a few times. The chain uses TRBV5-6 and TRBJ2-1, with TRBD2 as a possible D gene (6 bases). CDR3 length: 16 amino acids. Per germline, CDR1 SGHDT and CDR2 YYEEEE. The germline V and J ends were trimmed by 4 bases and 0 bases, with 14 bases remaining between them. CDR3 DNA: TGTGCCAGCAGCCTGGCGGGGCCTAGCTCCTACAATGAGCAGTTCTTC. Translated: CASSLAGPSSYNEQFF.

In this sample, this clonotype turned up many times. The V gene is TRBV20-1, the J gene TRBJ2-3; 13 bases align to TRBD2. Germline CDR1 and CDR2: DFQATT and SNEGSKA (reference sequence). With V trimmed by 6 bases and J by 5 bases, 2 bases remained unmatched. The CDR3 sequence is 13 residues long. The CDR3 DNA sequence: TGCAGTGCACTAGCGGGGGGGGTAGATACGCAGTATTTT. Its translation is CSALAGGVDTQYF.

This clonotype came up many times. The rearrangement joins TRBV7-9 to TRBJ1-2; TRBD1 agrees at 7 bases. The V gene end was trimmed by 7 bases and the J gene end by 3 bases; junction bases not matched to a gene: 5. The V gene's germline CDR1 is SEHNR and CDR2 FQNEAQ (reference sequence). The CDR3 runs 13 residues. CDR3 loop: CASIGGVDYGYTF. CDR3 in DNA: TGTGCCAGCATAGGGGGCGTTGACTATGGCTACACCTTC.

The gene calls are TRBV10-1 and TRBJ2-7; TRBD2 matches 7 bases. CDR3 length: 15 residues. V was pared by 3 bases and J by 1 base, with 6 bases of the junction left unmatched. Looked up from germline, CDR1 is WNHNN and CDR2 is SYGVQD (reference sequence). CDR3 amino acids: CASSDFLAESYEQYF. In nucleotides, the CDR3 is TGCGCCAGCAGTGATTTTCTAGCGGAGTCCTACGAGCAGTACTTC.

This clonotype appeared many times. The chain links TRBV19 to TRBJ2-7; no reliable D call. V lost 1 base and J lost 0, with 10 bases in between. The germline V gene has CDR1 LNHDA and CDR2 SQIVND (reference sequence). The CDR3 runs 15 residues. CDR3 DNA: TGTGCCAGTAGTATAGGGATCTCCAACTCCTACGAGCAGTACTTC. This translates into CASSIGISNSYEQYF.

J is TRBJ2-1 and V is TRBV3-1; perhaps TRBD2 as D (6 bases). Germline V CDR1 and CDR2: LGHDT, YNNKEL (reference sequence). V was clipped by 0 bases and J by 4 bases, with 10 bases between them. The CDR3 is 15 residues long. The CDR3: CASSQELALYNEQFF. Written as DNA, the CDR3 is TGTGCCAGCAGCCAAGAACTAGCTCTTTACAATGAGCAGTTCTTC.

The rearrangement uses TRBV20-1 and TRBJ2-5; 7 bases agree with TRBD2. The junction had 6 bases not matched to a gene; V was cut back by 3 bases and J by 5 bases. Germline CDR1 and CDR2: DFQATT and SNEGSKA (reference sequence). This CDR3 contains 13 residues. CDR3: CSASKRGLETQYF. In nucleotides, the CDR3 is TGCAGTGCTAGCAAGCGGGGCCTGGAGACCCAGTACTTC.

This clonotype was counted only a few times. This rearrangement joins TRBV27 to TRBJ2-1; 13 positions agree with TRBD2. CDR1 and CDR2 (germline): MNHEY, SMNVEV (reference sequence). The V and J ends lost 5 bases and 6 bases, in that order; junction bases with no gene match: 13. The CDR3 loop spans 18 amino acids. DNA for the CDR3: TGTGCCAGCAGTCCGGGACTAGCGGGATTCCGGCGGGGCAATGAGCAGTTCTTC. Its translation: CASSPGLAGFRRGNEQFF.

By share, this clonotype counts as medium-sized. The J gene is TRBJ2-3, the V gene TRBV7-6, with unresolved D. Trimming removed 1 base at V and 2 bases at J, with 16 bases between. Germline assignment: CDR1 SGHVS and CDR2 FNYEAQ. CDR3 length: 17 amino acids. CDR3 in amino acids: CASSLEPGWVNTDTQYF. For the CDR3, the DNA is TGTGCCAGCAGCTTAGAGCCCGGATGGGTAAACACAGATACGCAGTATTTT.

The V call is TRBV5-6, the J call TRBJ2-1; perhaps D is TRBD1 or TRBD2 (5 bases each). CDR3 size: 13 residues. Germline V gene data show CDR1 as SGHDT and CDR2 as YYEEEE. The V gene lost 2 bases and the J gene lost 9 bases, with 12 bases spanning the gap. CDR3: CASSFVRGTEQFF. DNA for the CDR3: TGTGCCAGCAGCTTTGTCCGGGGCACTGAGCAGTTCTTC.

This clonotype was seen ten or more times. The rearrangement joins TRBV11-2 to TRBJ2-3, with 10 bases lining up with TRBD2. Germline lookup yields CDR1 SGHAT and CDR2 FQNNGV. V shed 0 bases and J 6 bases; nucleotides not matched to a gene: 9. The CDR3 consists of 17 residues. CDR3 region: CASSLELAGIMGDTQYF. In DNA form, the CDR3 reads TGTGCCAGCAGCTTAGAACTAGCGGGAATTATGGGCGATACGCAGTATTTT.

The chain uses TRBV29-1 and TRBJ1-2; 9 positions match TRBD1. The length of the CDR3 is 14 residues. Germline V gene sequence: CDR1 SQVTM, CDR2 ANQGSEA. J gave up 2 bases and V 4 bases, and 5 bases lay outside the gene matches. CDR3 DNA: TGCAGCGTTGTAAGACAGGGGGTAAACTATGGCTACACCTTC. It yields the protein CSVVRQGVNYGYTF.

The chain combines TRBV20-1 with TRBJ2-2; the match to TRBD2 covers 7 bases. The CDR3 runs to 15 residues. Germline CDR1 DFQATT, CDR2 SNEGSKA (reference sequence). Trimming cost V 6 bases and J 2 bases; bases outside gene matches: 9. Here the CDR3 reads CSAVSGTTNTGELFF. CDR3 bases: TGCAGTGCCGTATCCGGGACTACAAACACCGGGGAGCTGTTTTTT.